Shown below are 24 T cell receptor beta chains from a single sample sequenced in a study of T cell changes during pregnancy in multiple sclerosis. Produced via immunoSEQ multiplex PCR; TCRdb's table is partial and in-frame only. Of 57,000 or so clones listed, roughly 88% were seen once; the top ten hold 5.5% to 7%. The input for sequencing was peripheral blood, taken in the third trimester of pregnancy. The source is a female donor in good health, enrolled as a control in a pregnancy study.

The gene calls are TRBV27 and TRBJ2-1; 9 positions agree with TRBD2. Germline-derived CDR1 and CDR2 are MNHEY and SMNVEV (reference sequence). J gave up 8 bases and V 2 bases, and 7 bases lay outside the gene matches. The CDR3 length is 15 residues. The CDR3: CASSLEAGGPHEQFF. In DNA, the CDR3 is TGTGCCAGCAGTTTAGAGGCGGGGGGGCCGCATGAGCAGTTCTTC.

The chain carries TRBV4-1 and TRBJ2-1; D gene ambiguous. This CDR3 has 16 amino acids. Trimming removed 1 base at V and 5 bases at J, with 15 bases between. In germline, CDR1 is MGHRA, CDR2 YSYEKL. The CDR3 DNA follows: TGCGCCAGCAGCCAAGGTATAGAGCTCATTAACAATGAGCAGTTCTTC. Its protein is CASSQGIELINNEQFF.

The sample holds a few counts of this clone. The V gene is TRBV6-5, the J gene TRBJ1-1; D call uncertain. V dropped 4 bases and J dropped 0 bases, with 6 bases sitting between them. CDR1 MNHEY and CDR2 SVGAGI come from the germline V gene. The CDR3 consists of 13 residues. CDR3 sequence (DNA): TGTGCCAGCAGTTCTCTATTGAACACTGAAGCTTTCTTT. The encoded protein is CASSSLLNTEAFF.

This chain uses TRBV10-3 with TRBJ2-7; no clear D gene. This CDR3 region has 12 residues. V was clipped by 6 bases and J by 1 base, with 7 bases between them. The germline V gene encodes CDR1 ENHRY and CDR2 SYGVKD. The CDR3 sequence: CAISTTSYEQYF. CDR3 DNA sequence: TGTGCCATCAGCACTACATCCTACGAGCAGTACTTC.

The chain couples TRBV2 to TRBJ1-5; 9 bases are shared with TRBD1. Per germline, CDR1 SNHLY and CDR2 FYNNEI. The CDR3 has 14 residues. The ends lost 8 bases at V and 2 bases at J; junction bases unmatched: 4. CDR3 residues: CASAGQGRNQPQHF. In nucleotides, the CDR3 is TGTGCCAGCGCGGGACAGGGTCGCAATCAGCCCCAGCATTTT.

This clone was counted at least ten times. The rearrangement joins TRBV4-1 to TRBJ2-1; D is perhaps TRBD1 (5 bases). The length of the CDR3 is 13 residues. The germline V gene encodes CDR1 MGHRA and CDR2 YSYEKL. V lost 0 bases to trimming and J lost 7 bases, with 7 bases between them. The CDR3 loop is CASSQDGQNEQFF. DNA for the CDR3: TGCGCCAGCAGCCAAGATGGACAAAATGAGCAGTTCTTC.

This clone was detected once. The rearrangement joins TRBV7-2 to TRBJ2-1; 11 nucleotides match TRBD2. With 2 bases clipped from V and 8 bases from J, the junction kept 8 bases outside the gene matches. Germline CDR1 is SGHTA and CDR2 is FQGNSA. This CDR3 is 16 amino acids long. In nucleotides, the CDR3 is TGTGCCAGCAGCTTAACCCGACTAGCGGGGTGGGATGAGCAGTTCTTC. This codes for CASSLTRLAGWDEQFF.

J is TRBJ2-1 and V is TRBV27; 7 bases are a match to TRBD2. Germline V lookup: CDR1 MNHEY, CDR2 SMNVEV (reference sequence). With V trimmed by 6 bases and J by 2 bases, 10 bases remained unmatched. CDR3 length: 16 residues. DNA for the CDR3: TGTGCCAGCAGCGTACGGGGAGGGGACCCCTACAATGAGCAGTTCTTC. It encodes CASSVRGGDPYNEQFF.

This rearrangement joins TRBV4-3 to TRBJ2-7; 12 positions match TRBD1. The V gene's germline CDR1 is LGHNA and CDR2 YSLEER. The CDR3 length is 13 residues. J lost 5 bases, V lost 8 bases, and 4 bases had no gene match. The CDR3 DNA reads as TGCGCCAGCGGGGGGACAGGGGGCCACGAGCAGTACTTC. It is translated as CASGGTGGHEQYF.

The chain uses TRBV5-1 and TRBJ2-7; 10 positions match TRBD2. The CDR3 loop spans 15 amino acids. J was trimmed by 1 base and V by 4 bases; bases with no gene match: 5. The germline CDR1 and CDR2 sequences are SGHRS and YFSETQ. This CDR3 reads CASSPRTSGSYEQYF. The CDR3 DNA sequence: TGCGCCAGCAGCCCGAGGACTAGCGGATCCTACGAGCAGTACTTC.

The gene calls are TRBV6-1 and TRBJ2-1; no definite D call. CDR1 and CDR2 (germline): MNHNS, SASEGT. The CDR3 runs to 15 residues. Trimming removed 0 bases from V and 5 bases from J, with 11 bases in between. The CDR3: CASSEASISDNEQFF. The CDR3 bases are TGTGCCAGCAGTGAAGCTTCGATCAGTGACAATGAGCAGTTCTTC.

The V gene is TRBV28, the J gene TRBJ1-2, with D possibly matching TRBD1 (6 bases). V shed 4 bases and J shed 3 bases, with 12 bases lying between them. The CDR3 runs to 14 residues. Germline CDR1 is MDHEN and CDR2 is SYDVKM. CDR3 nucleotide sequence: TGTGCCAGCAGTTCCGGGGGGCCGTACTATGGCTACACCTTC. It yields the protein CASSSGGPYYGYTF.

V is TRBV28 and J is TRBJ2-3; TRBD2 aligns across 7 bases. The CDR3 has 16 residues. Germline loops: CDR1 MDHEN, CDR2 SYDVKM. V shed 2 bases, J shed 8 bases, and the junction held 13 bases outside the gene matches. CDR3 sequence reads: CASSLGAGSGATTQYF. The DNA of the CDR3 is TGTGCCAGCAGTTTAGGAGCGGGGAGTGGGGCCACTACGCAGTATTTT. Variable domain in full (rest from reference TRBV28 and TRBJ2-3): DVKVTQSSRYLVKRTGEKVFLECVQDMDHENMFWYRQDPGLGLRLIYFSYDVKMKEKGDIPEGYSVSREKKERFSLILESASTNQTSMYLCASSLGAGSGATTQYFGPGTRLTVL.

The chain recombines TRBV4-3 with TRBJ1-1; possible D gene TRBD1, 5 bases. The V gene's germline CDR1 is LGHNA and CDR2 YSLEER. CDR3 size: 15 residues. Trimming pared 1 base from V and 2 bases from J, leaving 11 bases between. CDR3 nucleotides: TGCGCCAGCAGCCAAGTTGTAGGGGCTAACACTGAAGCTTTCTTT. It yields the protein CASSQVVGANTEAFF.

The J gene is TRBJ1-2, the V gene TRBV27, with D possibly TRBD1 on 6 matching bases. This CDR3 has 15 residues. Looked up from germline, CDR1 is MNHEY and CDR2 is SMNVEV (reference sequence). The V end lost 4 bases, the J end lost 5 bases, and 17 bases lay between the germline ends. The CDR3 sequence: CASSSINRERYGYTF. CDR3 in DNA: TGTGCCAGCAGTTCGATAAACAGGGAGCGATATGGCTACACCTTC.

The chain couples TRBV28 to TRBJ1-2, with D possibly matching TRBD1 (6 bases). The CDR3 is 15 amino acids. Germline V gene data show CDR1 as MDHEN and CDR2 as SYDVKM. V was shortened by 0 bases and J by 4 bases, with 12 bases between the two germline ends. The CDR3 loop is CASSLWETGTYGYTF. CDR3 DNA: TGTGCCAGCAGTTTATGGGAAACAGGGACCTATGGCTACACCTTC.

This clone has only one observation. This chain joins TRBV19 and TRBJ2-3, with 12 bases that match TRBD2. Trimming took 5 bases from V and 5 from J; bases not matched to a gene: 5. Germline V lookup: CDR1 LNHDA, CDR2 SQIVND (reference sequence). The CDR3 is 15 residues long. The CDR3 nucleotides read TGTGCCAGTAGTGGACTAGCGGGATGGAGAGATACGCAGTATTTT. It encodes CASSGLAGWRDTQYF.

The chain has TRBV7-9 and TRBJ1-1; D may be TRBD1 (6 bases). The CDR3 extends over 14 amino acids. CDR1 SEHNR and CDR2 FQNEAQ come from the germline V gene (reference sequence). The germline V and J ends were trimmed by 5 bases and 5 bases, with 15 bases remaining between them. The DNA for the CDR3 is TGTGCCAGCAGCACCCGGACAGCGGGGACTGAAGCTTTCTTT. This translates into CASSTRTAGTEAFF. Filled out from reference TRBV7-9 and TRBJ1-1, the complete variable domain reads DTGVSQNPRHKITKRGQNVTFRCDPISEHNRLYWYRQTLGQGPEFLTYFQNEAQLEKSRLLSDRFSAERPKGSFSTLEIQRTEQGDSAMYLCASSTRTAGTEAFFGQGTRLTVV.

The chain uses TRBV7-9 and TRBJ2-1, with a possible D match to TRBD2 (5 bases). Germline assignment: CDR1 SEHNR and CDR2 FQNEAQ (reference sequence). CDR3 length: 15 amino acids. The V end lost 0 bases, the J end lost 0 bases, and 6 bases lay between the germline ends. The CDR3 is CASSLAGSSYNEQFF. The DNA for the CDR3 is TGTGCCAGCAGCTTAGCGGGGAGCTCCTACAATGAGCAGTTCTTC.

V gene TRBV23-1 combines with J gene TRBJ2-5; 11 nucleotides agree with TRBD1. TRBV23-1 is noted as an ORF with a role that remains uncertain. Losses at the gene ends were 5 bases for V and 1 base for J; bases not matched to a gene: 9. This CDR3 is 17 amino acids long. The CDR3 spells CASSRTGGHPIQETQYF. CDR3 in DNA: TGCGCCAGCAGTAGGACAGGGGGCCATCCGATCCAAGAGACCCAGTACTTC.

The V call is TRBV7-9, the J call TRBJ2-7; TRBD1 is a possible D gene (6 bases). V was shortened by 1 base and J by 0 bases, with 7 bases between the two germline ends. The CDR3 loop spans 14 amino acids. CDR1 and CDR2 (germline): SEHNR, FQNEAQ (reference sequence). This chain's CDR3 is CASSLEGGSYEQYF. Written as DNA, the CDR3 is TGTGCCAGCAGCTTAGAAGGGGGCTCCTACGAGCAGTACTTC.

This clone appeared once. This rearrangement joins TRBV29-1 to TRBJ2-7; TRBD2 aligns across 7 bases. The ends lost 0 bases at V and 5 bases at J; junction bases unmatched: 1. The V gene's germline CDR1 is SQVTM and CDR2 ANQGSEA. This CDR3 is built from 12 residues. CDR3 nucleotides: TGCAGCGTTGAAGAGGGGAGGGACGAGCAGTACTTC. This codes for CSVEEGRDEQYF.

The chain links TRBV7-9 to TRBJ2-7; 8 bases are a match to TRBD1. The length of the CDR3 is 14 residues. The germline V gene has CDR1 SEHNR and CDR2 FQNEAQ (reference sequence). V shed 1 base and J 2 bases; nucleotides not matched to a gene: 1. CDR3 amino acids: CASSLEGQAYEQYF. The DNA for the CDR3 is TGTGCCAGCAGCTTAGAGGGACAGGCCTACGAGCAGTACTTC. Full variable domain (remainder filled in from reference TRBV7-9 and TRBJ2-7): DTGVSQNPRHKITKRGQNVTFRCDPISEHNRLYWYRQTLGQGPEFLTYFQNEAQLEKSRLLSDRFSAERPKGSFSTLEIQRTEQGDSAMYLCASSLEGQAYEQYFGPGTRLTVT.

This sequence joins TRBV7-2 and TRBJ2-1; TRBD2 aligns across 9 bases. The CDR3 has 16 amino acids. Germline values: CDR1 SGHTA, CDR2 FQGNSA. V was clipped by 5 bases and J by 7 bases; unmatched bases: 12. CDR3 in DNA: TGTGCCAGCAGCCCGTGGTTGCGGGGGGGCGGGAATGAGCAGTTCTTC. Its protein product is CASSPWLRGGGNEQFF.